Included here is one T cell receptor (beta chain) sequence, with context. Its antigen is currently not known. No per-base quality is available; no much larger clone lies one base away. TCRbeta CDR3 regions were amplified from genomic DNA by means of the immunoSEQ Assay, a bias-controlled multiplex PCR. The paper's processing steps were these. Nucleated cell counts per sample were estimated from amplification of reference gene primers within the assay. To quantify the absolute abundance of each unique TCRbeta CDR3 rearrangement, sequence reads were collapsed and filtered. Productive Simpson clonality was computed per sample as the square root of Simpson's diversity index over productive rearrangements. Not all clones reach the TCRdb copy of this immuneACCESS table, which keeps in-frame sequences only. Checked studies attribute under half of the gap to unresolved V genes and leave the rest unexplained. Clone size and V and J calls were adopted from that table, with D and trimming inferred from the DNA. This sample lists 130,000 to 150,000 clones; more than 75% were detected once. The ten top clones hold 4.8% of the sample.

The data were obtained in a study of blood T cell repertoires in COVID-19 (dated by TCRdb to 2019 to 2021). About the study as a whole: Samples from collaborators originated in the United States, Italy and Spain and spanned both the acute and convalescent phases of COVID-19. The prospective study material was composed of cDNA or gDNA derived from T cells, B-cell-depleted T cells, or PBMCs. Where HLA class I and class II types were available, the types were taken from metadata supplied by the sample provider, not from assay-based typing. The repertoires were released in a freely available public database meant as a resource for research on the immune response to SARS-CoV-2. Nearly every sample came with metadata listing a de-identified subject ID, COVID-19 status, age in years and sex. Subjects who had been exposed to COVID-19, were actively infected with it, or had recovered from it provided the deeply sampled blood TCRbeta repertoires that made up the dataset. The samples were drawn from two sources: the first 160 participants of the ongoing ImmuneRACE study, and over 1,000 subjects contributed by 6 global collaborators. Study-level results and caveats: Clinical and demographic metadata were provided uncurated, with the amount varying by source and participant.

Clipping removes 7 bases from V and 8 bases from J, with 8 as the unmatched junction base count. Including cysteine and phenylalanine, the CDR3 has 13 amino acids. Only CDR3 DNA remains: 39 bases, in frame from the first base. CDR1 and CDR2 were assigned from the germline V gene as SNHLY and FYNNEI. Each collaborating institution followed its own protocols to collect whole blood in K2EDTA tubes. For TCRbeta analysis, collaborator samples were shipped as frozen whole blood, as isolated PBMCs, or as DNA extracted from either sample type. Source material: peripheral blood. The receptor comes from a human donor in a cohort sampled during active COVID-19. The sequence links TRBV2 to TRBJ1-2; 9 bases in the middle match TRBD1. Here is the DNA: TGTGCCAGCATGTGGCGACAGGGGGTCGGCTACACCTTC. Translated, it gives CASMWRQGVGYTF.